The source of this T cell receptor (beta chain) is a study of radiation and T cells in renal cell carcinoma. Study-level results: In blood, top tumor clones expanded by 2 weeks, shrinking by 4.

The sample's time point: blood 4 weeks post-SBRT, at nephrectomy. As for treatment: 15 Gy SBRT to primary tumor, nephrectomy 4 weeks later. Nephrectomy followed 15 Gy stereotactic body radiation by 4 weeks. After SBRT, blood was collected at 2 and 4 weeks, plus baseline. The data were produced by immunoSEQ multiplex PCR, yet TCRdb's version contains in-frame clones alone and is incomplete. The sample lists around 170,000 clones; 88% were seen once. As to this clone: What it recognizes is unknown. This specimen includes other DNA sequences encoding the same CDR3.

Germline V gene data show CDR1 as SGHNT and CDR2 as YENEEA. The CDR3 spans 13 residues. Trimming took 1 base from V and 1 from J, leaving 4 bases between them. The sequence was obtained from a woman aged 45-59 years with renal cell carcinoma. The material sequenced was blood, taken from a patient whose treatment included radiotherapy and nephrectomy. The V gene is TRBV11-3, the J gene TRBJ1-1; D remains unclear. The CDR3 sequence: CASSLGGNTEAFF. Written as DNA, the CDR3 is TGTGCCAGCAGCTTAGGGGGGAACACTGAAGCTTTCTTT.